Presented here are 20 T cell receptor beta chains from one specimen sequenced in a study of blood T cells in healthy people across ages. PCR was performed a second time for about 7 to 12 cycles using a sample-barcoded 5' primer and a J-beta primer mix. TCRdb analysed the 5' RACE reads with MiXCR anew, one entry per CDR3 protein. This table has some 1,500,000 distinct CDR3 sequences, under 55% appearing once. Sequencing was performed on blood. All receptors come from a woman aged 18-29 years in good health.

The chain carries TRBV4-2 and TRBJ2-3, with TRBD2 identical over 7 bases. This CDR3 is 16 amino acids long. Per germline, CDR1 LGHNA and CDR2 YNFKEQ. J was trimmed by 5 bases and V by 4 bases; bases with no gene match: 12. The CDR3 protein is CASSLLGGRVGDTQYF. The CDR3, as DNA: TGTGCCAGCAGCCTCCTGGGAGGGAGGGTAGGAGATACGCAGTATTTT.

The rearrangement joins TRBV20-1 to TRBJ2-5, with D perhaps matching TRBD2 (5 bases). The germline CDR1 and CDR2 sequences are DFQATT and SNEGSKA (reference sequence). V lost 1 base to trimming and J lost 11 bases, with 23 bases between them. The CDR3 length is 15 residues. The CDR3 DNA reads as TGCAGTGCTAGAGTTCGGGGTTTGGCTAGCCTGGAGCAGTACTTC. This codes for CSARVRGLASLEQYF.

The V gene is TRBV20-1, the J gene TRBJ2-5; D possibly corresponds to TRBD1 (6 bases). This CDR3 has 11 amino acids. The V end was cut by 3 bases, the J end by 11 bases, with 13 bases between. CDR1 and CDR2 from the germline V gene are DFQATT and SNEGSKA (reference sequence). The CDR3 loop reads CSASGGNEQYF. The CDR3 bases are TGCAGTGCTAGTGGGGGCAATGAGCAGTACTTC.

This clonotype was detected only a few times. The chain has TRBV6-2 or TRBV6-3 and TRBJ2-3; D gene unclear. The CDR3 covers 12 residues. The germline CDR1 and CDR2 sequences are MNHEY and SVGEGT. V was shortened by 7 bases and J by 4 bases, with 9 bases between the two germline ends. The DNA for the CDR3 is TGTGCCAGCAAGCGAGAGGCAGATACGCAGTATTTT. This sequence encodes CASKREADTQYF.

This clonotype appeared a few times. The gene calls are TRBV5-1 and TRBJ2-2; TRBD1 is a possible D gene (5 bases). The CDR3 contains 15 residues. Between the trimmed V and J ends, which lost 0 bases and 0 bases, there was a span of 6 bases. CDR1 and CDR2 (germline): SGHRS, YFSETQ. CDR3 amino acids: CASSLVQANTGELFF. For the CDR3, the DNA is TGCGCCAGCAGCTTGGTACAGGCGAACACCGGGGAGCTGTTTTTT.

At least ten counts were recorded for this clonotype. This chain uses TRBV29-1 with TRBJ2-7, with 7 nucleotides matching TRBD1. Looked up from germline, CDR1 is SQVTM and CDR2 is ANQGSEA. V gave up 5 bases and J gave up 3 bases; unmatched junction bases: 4. This CDR3 contains 12 residues. Here the CDR3 reads CSVLTGVYEQYF. CDR3 coding DNA: TGCAGCGTTTTAACAGGGGTCTACGAGCAGTACTTC.

V is TRBV6-2 or TRBV6-3 and J is TRBJ1-5; no definite D call. The CDR3 has 14 residues. CDR1 MNHEY and CDR2 SVGEGT come from the germline V gene. V shed 4 bases and J shed 1 base, with 8 bases lying between them. The CDR3 nucleotides read TGTGCCAGCAGTTGGGTTCCAAGCAATCAGCCCCAGCATTTT. Its translation is CASSWVPSNQPQHF.

This sequence joins TRBV3-1 and TRBJ2-7, with D tentatively TRBD1 (5 bases). Germline V gene lookup returns CDR1 LGHDT and CDR2 YNNKEL (reference sequence). The CDR3 spans 17 residues. Trimming cost V 5 bases and J 1 base, with 21 bases left between them. The CDR3 coding sequence is TGTGCCAGCAGCTTTCTTAACAGTGACAGCGTTTCCTACGAGCAGTACTTC. It is translated as CASSFLNSDSVSYEQYF.

This clonotype was recorded once. A read error may account for a junction end that differs from germline. The V gene is TRBV4-1, the J gene TRBJ1-2; a possible D gene is TRBD1 (6 bases). The germline CDR1 and CDR2 sequences are MGHRA and YSYEKL. The CDR3 is made up of 15 amino acids. The CDR3 DNA is TGCGCCAGCAGCCAACCACTTGACAGGTACTATGGCCACACCTTC. Protein product: CASSQPLDRYYGHTF.

This clonotype was counted a few times. The V gene is TRBV11-3, the J gene TRBJ2-3, with D possibly being TRBD1 (5 bases). CDR1 SGHNT and CDR2 YENEEA come from the germline V gene. Trimming removed 5 bases at V and 14 bases at J, with 20 bases between. The CDR3 runs 13 residues. The CDR3: CASSRQRNTELYF. The CDR3 bases are TGTGCCAGCAGCAGACAGAGGAATACCGAACTGTATTTT.

The J gene is TRBJ2-3, the V gene TRBV7-9; D is perhaps TRBD1 (5 bases). CDR1 is SEHNR, CDR2 FQNEAQ, per germline (reference sequence). The CDR3 totals 16 residues. V was shortened by 5 bases and J by 0 bases, with 15 bases between the two germline ends. CDR3 sequence (DNA): TGTGCCAGCAGCCTGTTGGGGCGTCTTAGCACAGATACGCAGTATTTT. Protein sequence: CASSLLGRLSTDTQYF.

This rearrangement joins TRBV7-9 to TRBJ2-1, with 8 bases that match TRBD2. This CDR3 region has 16 residues. Unmatched junction bases numbered 6, after V lost 5 bases and J lost 0 bases. Germline CDR1 reads SEHNR; CDR2 reads FQNEAQ (reference sequence). The CDR3: CASSNLAGSSYNEQFF. The CDR3 DNA reads TGTGCCAGCAGCAACCTAGCGGGTAGCTCCTACAATGAGCAGTTCTTC.

This chain joins TRBV12-3 or TRBV12-4 and TRBJ2-1; the match to TRBD1 covers 9 bases. This CDR3 has 15 residues. Trimming cost V 6 bases and J 4 bases; bases outside gene matches: 7. CDR3 sequence reads: CASRAGTGIYNEQFF. The CDR3 DNA reads as TGTGCCAGCAGAGCCGGGACAGGGATTTACAATGAGCAGTTCTTC.

This clonotype appeared once. The chain is built from TRBV7-2 and TRBJ2-1, with TRBD1 matching over 9 bases. V shed 5 bases, J shed 6 bases, and the junction held 11 bases outside the gene matches. The CDR3 spans 16 residues. From germline, CDR1 is SGHTA and CDR2 FQGNSA. For the CDR3, the DNA is TGTGCCAGCAGCCCGGACAGGGGTATTTTGCGCAATGAGCAGTTCTTC. Its protein product is CASSPDRGILRNEQFF.

This clonotype was picked up a small number of times. This chain uses TRBV7-2 with TRBJ2-5, with D possibly being TRBD1 or TRBD2 (6 bases each). The CDR3 covers 15 residues. V was clipped by 1 base and J by 1 base, with 10 bases between them. The V gene's germline CDR1 is SGHTA and CDR2 FQGNSA. The CDR3 sequence is CASSLVRGVQETQYF. For the CDR3, the DNA is TGTGCCAGCAGCTTAGTGAGGGGGGTCCAAGAGACCCAGTACTTC.

V usage is TRBV30 and J usage is TRBJ2-7; D not resolved. The end of the DNA is better explained by TRBJ2-5, so the J call may be wrong. Germline assignment: CDR1 GTSNPN and CDR2 SVGIG (reference sequence). The CDR3 loop spans 14 amino acids. CDR3 DNA: TGTGCCTGGGTCCCGACGCTTCTGGGGGAGACCCAGTACTTC. Its translation is CAWVPTLLGETQYF.

The chain couples TRBV25-1 to TRBJ2-5; D not certain. Looked up from germline, CDR1 is MGHDK and CDR2 is SYGVNS. The CDR3 is 14 amino acids. The V end lost 4 bases, the J end lost 11 bases, and 20 bases lay between the germline ends. CDR3 sequence (DNA): TGTGCCAGCAGTGGCCGTATGGAAGAGAATGAGCAGTACTTC. This sequence encodes CASSGRMEENEQYF.

V and J are TRBV10-1 and TRBJ2-1; D could derive from TRBD1 or TRBD2 (7 bases each). The CDR3 runs 15 residues. V lost 2 bases to trimming and J lost 4 bases, with 12 bases between them. Germline assignment: CDR1 WNHNN and CDR2 SYGVQD (reference sequence). CDR3 nucleotides: TGCGCCAGCAGTGAGGTCAGGGGGGGGTACAATGAGCAGTTCTTC. It is translated as CASSEVRGGYNEQFF.

V usage is TRBV10-3 and J usage is TRBJ2-3, with D unclear. Between the trimmed V and J ends, which lost 4 bases and 0 bases, there was a span of 14 bases. The CDR3 spans 16 residues. CDR1 is ENHRY and CDR2 is SYGVKD in the germline V gene. CDR3 sequence reads: CAISGSPFSSTDTQYF. The CDR3 DNA sequence: TGTGCCATCAGTGGATCCCCGTTCTCTAGCACAGATACGCAGTATTTT.

This clonotype turned up a few times. CDR3 sequence reads: CASSPTWGKNIQYF. CDR3 DNA sequence: TGTGCCAGCAGCCCTACGTGGGGCAAAAACATTCAGTACTTC. The chain carries TRBV7-2 and TRBJ2-4; D unresolved. V gave up 5 bases and J gave up 3 bases, with 11 bases separating them. Germline V gene data show CDR1 as SGHTA and CDR2 as FQGNSA. This CDR3 has 14 residues.